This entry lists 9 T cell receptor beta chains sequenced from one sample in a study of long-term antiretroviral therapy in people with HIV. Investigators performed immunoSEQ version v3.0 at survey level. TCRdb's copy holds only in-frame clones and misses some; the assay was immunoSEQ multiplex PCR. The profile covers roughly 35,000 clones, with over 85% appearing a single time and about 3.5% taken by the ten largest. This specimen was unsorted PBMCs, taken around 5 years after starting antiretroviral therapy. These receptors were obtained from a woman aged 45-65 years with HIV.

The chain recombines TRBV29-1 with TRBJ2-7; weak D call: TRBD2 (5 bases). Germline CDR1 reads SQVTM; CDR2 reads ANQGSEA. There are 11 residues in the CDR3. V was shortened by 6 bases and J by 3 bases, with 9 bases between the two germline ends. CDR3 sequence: CSVSGNYEQYF. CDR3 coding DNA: TGCAGCGTGTCCGGGAACTACGAGCAGTACTTC.

The CDR3 spells CASSTVPGELFF. The CDR3 DNA reads TGTGCCAGTAGTACAGTTCCCGGGGAGCTGTTTTTT. V and J are TRBV19 and TRBJ2-2, with D hard to call. The germline CDR1 and CDR2 sequences are LNHDA and SQIVND (reference sequence). V was trimmed by 4 bases and J by 6 bases, leaving 6 bases between them. The CDR3 covers 12 residues.

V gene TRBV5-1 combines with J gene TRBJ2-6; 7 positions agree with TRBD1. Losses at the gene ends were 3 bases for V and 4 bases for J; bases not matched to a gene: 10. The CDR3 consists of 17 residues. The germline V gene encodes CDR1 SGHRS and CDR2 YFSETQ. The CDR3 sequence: CASSSKDRSGGANVLTF. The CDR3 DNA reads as TGCGCCAGCAGCTCGAAGGACAGGTCGGGAGGGGCCAACGTCCTGACTTTC. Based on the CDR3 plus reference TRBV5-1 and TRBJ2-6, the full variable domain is KAGVTQTPRYLIKTRGQQVTLSCSPISGHRSVSWYQQTPGQGLQFLFEYFSETQRNKGNFPGRFSGRQFSNSRSEMNVSTLELGDSALYLCASSSKDRSGGANVLTFGAGSRLTVL.

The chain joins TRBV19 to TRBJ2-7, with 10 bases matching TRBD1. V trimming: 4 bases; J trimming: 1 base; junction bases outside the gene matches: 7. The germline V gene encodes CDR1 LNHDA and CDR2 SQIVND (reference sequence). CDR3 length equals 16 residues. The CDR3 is CASSKRGTGVSYEQYF. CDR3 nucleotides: TGTGCCAGTAGTAAGAGAGGGACAGGGGTTTCCTACGAGCAGTACTTC. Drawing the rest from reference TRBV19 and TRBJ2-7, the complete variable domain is DGGITQSPKYLFRKEGQNVTLSCEQNLNHDAMYWYRQDPGQGLRLIYYSQIVNDFQKGDIAEGYSVSREKKESFPLTVTSAQKNPTAFYLCASSKRGTGVSYEQYFGPGTRLTVT.

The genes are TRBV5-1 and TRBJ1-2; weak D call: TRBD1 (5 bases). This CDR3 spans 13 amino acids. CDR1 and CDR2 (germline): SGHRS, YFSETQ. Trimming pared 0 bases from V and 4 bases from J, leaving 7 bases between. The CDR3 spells CASSLGDSYGYTF. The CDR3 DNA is TGCGCCAGCAGCTTGGGGGACTCCTATGGCTACACCTTC.

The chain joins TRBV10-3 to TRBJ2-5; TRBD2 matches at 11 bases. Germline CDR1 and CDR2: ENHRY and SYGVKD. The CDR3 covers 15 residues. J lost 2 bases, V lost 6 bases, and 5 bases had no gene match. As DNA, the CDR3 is TGTGCCATCAGGGATAGCGGGGGGGAGCAAGAGACCCAGTACTTC. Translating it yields CAIRDSGGEQETQYF.

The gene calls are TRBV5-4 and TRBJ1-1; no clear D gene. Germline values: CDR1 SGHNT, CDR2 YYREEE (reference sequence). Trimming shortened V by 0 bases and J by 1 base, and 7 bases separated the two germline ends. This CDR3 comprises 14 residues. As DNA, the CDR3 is TGTGCCAGCAGCTTGGGGCAGAGGAACACTGAAGCTTTCTTT. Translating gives CASSLGQRNTEAFF.

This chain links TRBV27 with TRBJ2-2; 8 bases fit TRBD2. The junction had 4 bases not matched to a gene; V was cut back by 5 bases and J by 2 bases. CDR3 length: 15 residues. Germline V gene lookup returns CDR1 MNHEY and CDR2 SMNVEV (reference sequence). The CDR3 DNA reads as TGTGCCAGCAGTATTACTAGCGGAAACACCGGGGAGCTGTTTTTT. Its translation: CASSITSGNTGELFF.

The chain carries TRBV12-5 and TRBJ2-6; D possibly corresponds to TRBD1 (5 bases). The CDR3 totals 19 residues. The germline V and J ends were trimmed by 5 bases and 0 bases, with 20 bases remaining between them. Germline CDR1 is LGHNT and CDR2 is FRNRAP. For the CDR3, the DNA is TGTGCTAGTGGTCGACTCCAGGGAAAAAAGTTCTCTGGGGCCAACGTCCTGACTTTC. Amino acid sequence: CASGRLQGKKFSGANVLTF.